Following are 3 T cell receptor beta chains from one sample sequenced in a study of blood T cell repertoires in COVID-19. Profiling relied on immunoSEQ multiplex PCR, and the TCRdb table lists in-frame clones only, not all of them. The sample holds roughly 250,000 clones; roughly 91% are singletons and the top ten take 8.8%. Input material: PBMCs or T cells enriched from blood (not recorded which). The receptors were sampled from a man aged 35 to 55 who had recovered from COVID-19.

The chain joins TRBV4-1 to TRBJ2-3; 9 bases are shared with TRBD2. Looked up from germline, CDR1 is MGHRA and CDR2 is YSYEKL. CDR3 length equals 16 residues. The junction had 12 bases not matched to a gene; V was cut back by 5 bases and J by 6 bases. The CDR3 DNA reads TGCGCCAGCAGCATCGACTTAAGCGGGGGGAGGGATACGCAGTATTTT. It specifies CASSIDLSGGRDTQYF.

This clone was seen a handful of times. The V gene is TRBV7-9, the J gene TRBJ1-1; 8 nucleotides align to TRBD1. Per germline, CDR1 SEHNR and CDR2 FQNEAQ (reference sequence). Trimming took 5 bases from V and 1 from J; bases not matched to a gene: 6. The CDR3 runs 15 residues. Written as DNA, the CDR3 is TGTGCCAGCAGCCTTCATGGGACAGGGAACACTGAAGCTTTCTTT. This encodes CASSLHGTGNTEAFF.

This clone appeared a few times. The J gene is TRBJ1-5, the V gene TRBV19, with TRBD1 as a possible D gene (5 bases). This CDR3 is 14 amino acids long. Trimming removed 7 bases at V and 5 bases at J, with 15 bases between. The germline V gene encodes CDR1 LNHDA and CDR2 SQIVND (reference sequence). The chain's CDR3 is CASMNRIYDQPQHF. The CDR3 region has the DNA TGTGCCAGTATGAACAGGATTTACGATCAGCCCCAGCATTTT.